The sequence of this T cell receptor (beta chain) was determined in a study of type 1 regulatory T cells. On the study more broadly: An in vitro protocol generated T-allo10, a Tr1-enriched, alloantigen-specific CD4 T cell product. Study-wide findings and caveats: Compared with non-type 1 regulatory T cells, type 1 regulatory T cells showed a more restricted TCR repertoire.

Turning to this clonotype: The target antigen is unknown.

V shed 3 bases and J shed 6 bases, with 14 bases lying between them. CDR3 size: 14 residues. From the reads, TCRdb called clonotypes with MiXCR, one entry per CDR3 protein. The sample records tens of thousands of distinct CDR3 sequences, less than 25% being singletons. The specimen sequenced was cultured type 1 regulatory T (Tr1) cells, either the whole culture or a sorted fraction (not recorded which). The origin of this receptor is a human donor in good health. The chain links TRBV12-3 or TRBV12-4 to TRBJ1-1; a possible D gene is TRBD1 (6 bases). Here the CDR3 reads CASSFRQGQPEAFF. In DNA form, the CDR3 reads TGTGCCAGCAGTTTCCGTCAGGGGCAACCTGAAGCTTTCTTT.